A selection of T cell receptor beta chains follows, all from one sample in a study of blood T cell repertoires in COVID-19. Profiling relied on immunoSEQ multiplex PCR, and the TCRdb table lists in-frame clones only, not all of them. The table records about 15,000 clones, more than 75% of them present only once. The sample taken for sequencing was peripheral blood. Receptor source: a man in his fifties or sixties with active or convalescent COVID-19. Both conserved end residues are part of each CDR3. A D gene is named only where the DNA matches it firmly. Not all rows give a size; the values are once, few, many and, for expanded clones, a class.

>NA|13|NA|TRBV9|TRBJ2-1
TGTGCCAGCAATGCGGGAACAAACAATGAGCAGTTCTTC
CASNAGTNNEQFF
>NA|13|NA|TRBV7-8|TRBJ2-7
TGTGCCAGCAGCTTGGACACCCTCTACGAGCAGTACTTC
CASSLDTLYEQYF
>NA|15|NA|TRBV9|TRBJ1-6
TGTGCCAGCAGCGTGGACAGCTCCTATAATTCACCCCTCCACTTT
CASSVDSSYNSPLHF
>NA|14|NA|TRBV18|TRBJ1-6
TGTGCCAGCTCACCAGGGCAGGGTAATTCACCCCTCCACTTT
CASSPGQGNSPLHF
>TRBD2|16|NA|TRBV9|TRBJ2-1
TGTGCCAGCAGCGTAGCTCTAGCGGGAGGGTTGAATGAGCAGTTCTTC
CASSVALAGGLNEQFF
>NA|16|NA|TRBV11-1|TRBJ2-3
TGTGCCAGCAGCTTAGCCCCGAAGGGGTCCACAGATACGCAGTATTTT
CASSLAPKGSTDTQYF
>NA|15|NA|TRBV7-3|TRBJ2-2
TGTGCCAGCAGCCCGCCCGGGGGGAACACCGGGGAGCTGTTTTTT
CASSPPGGNTGELFF
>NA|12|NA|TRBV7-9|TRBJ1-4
TGTGCCAGCAGCGACAGGAATGAAAAACTGTTTTTT
CASSDRNEKLFF
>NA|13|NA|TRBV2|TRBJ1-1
TGTGCCAGCAGTATTTCCCAGTACACTGAAGCTTTCTTT
CASSISQYTEAFF
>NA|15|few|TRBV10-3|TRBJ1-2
TGTGCCATCAGTGAGTCAAGTGCAGGAAACTATGGCTACACCTTC
CAISESSAGNYGYTF
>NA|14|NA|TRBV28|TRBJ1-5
TGTGCCAGCAGCCCGGACGGGAGCGTATGGCCCCAGCATTTT
CASSPDGSVWPQHF
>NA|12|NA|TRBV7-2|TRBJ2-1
TGTGCCAGCAGCTTAGGGGCGTCTGAGCAGTTCTTC
CASSLGASEQFF
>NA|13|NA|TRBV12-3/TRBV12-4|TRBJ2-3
TGTGCCAGCCTGTACGGGTCCACAGATACGCAGTATTTT
CASLYGSTDTQYF
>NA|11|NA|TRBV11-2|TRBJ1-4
TGTGCCAGCAGCTTAGGAGGAAAACTGTTTTTT
CASSLGGKLFF
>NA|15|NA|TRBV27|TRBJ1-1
TGTGCCAGCAGTTGGGACACCAAGGGGAGCACTGAAGCTTTCTTT
CASSWDTKGSTEAFF